The 18 T cell receptor beta chains below come from one sample, sequenced in a study of blood T cells in healthy people across ages. A J-beta primer mix and a sample-barcoded 5' primer were used in a second PCR of about 6 to 12 cycles. MiXCR, run by TCRdb on the 5' RACE reads, gives a single entry per CDR3 protein. The profile shows around 520,000 distinct CDR3 sequences, 25% to 35% of them singletons. This sample was also put to use in a study of T cells of mothers and their children.

The material sequenced was blood. The origin of the receptors is a boy between 2 and 10 years old in good health.

Comments on this clonotype: Its ends do not fully match the called genes, so a read error is possible. The J gene is TRBJ1-5, the V gene TRBV5-1, with 9 bases fitting TRBD1. CDR1 SGHRS and CDR2 YFSETQ come from the germline V gene. This CDR3 spans 15 amino acids. The CDR3 coding sequence is TGTGCCAGCAGCCCGGGACAGGGAAGCAATCAGCCCCAGCATTTT. Translating gives CASSPGQGSNQPQHF.

This clonotype was observed at least ten times. The CDR3 sequence: CATALGQETQYF. The CDR3 DNA is TGTGCCACCGCGTTGGGCCAAGAGACCCAGTACTTC. The chain is built from TRBV15 and TRBJ2-5; no firm D call. V shed 8 bases and J shed 1 base, with 8 bases lying between them. The CDR3 covers 12 residues. CDR1 and CDR2 from the germline V gene are LNHNV and YYDKDF (reference sequence).

This chain uses TRBV20-1 with TRBJ2-5; 8 nucleotides match TRBD2. This CDR3 spans 12 amino acids. CDR1 DFQATT and CDR2 SNEGSKA come from the germline V gene (reference sequence). Trimming took 5 bases from V and 7 from J; bases not matched to a gene: 6. For the CDR3, the DNA is TGCAGTGCTCAGCGGGAGACTGGGACCCAGTACTTC. This sequence encodes CSAQRETGTQYF.

V is TRBV28 and J is TRBJ2-7; D may be TRBD2 (5 bases). The CDR3 sequence is 13 residues long. V lost 7 bases and J 3 bases, leaving 13 bases between the germline ends. Germline CDR1 MDHEN, CDR2 SYDVKM. The CDR3 loop is CASTRPGIYEQYF. For the CDR3, the DNA is TGTGCCAGCACCCGTCCGGGGATCTACGAGCAGTACTTC.

This clonotype was seen only a few times. The chain links TRBV12-5 to TRBJ2-3; 9 bases are shared with TRBD2. Germline V CDR1 and CDR2: LGHNT, FRNRAP. V shed 5 bases and J 0 bases; nucleotides not matched to a gene: 3. The CDR3 has 15 residues. The CDR3 nucleotides are TGTGCTAGTGGTCCTAGCGGGGCTAGCACAGATACGCAGTATTTT. This encodes CASGPSGASTDTQYF. Filled out from reference TRBV12-5 and TRBJ2-3, the complete variable domain reads DARVTQTPRHKVTEMGQEVTMRCQPILGHNTVFWYRQTMMQGLELLAYFRNRAPLDDSGMPKDRFSAEMPDATLATLKIQPSEPRDSAVYFCASGPSGASTDTQYFGPGTRLTVL.

The CDR3 protein is CASSHPSDIQETQYF. The CDR3 nucleotides read TGCGCCAGCAGCCATCCATCAGACATCCAAGAGACCCAGTACTTC. V and J are TRBV4-1 and TRBJ2-5; D is unclear. CDR3 length: 15 amino acids. Trimming removed 3 bases at V and 1 base at J, with 12 bases between. Germline V CDR1 and CDR2: MGHRA, YSYEKL.

This clonotype was counted between two and nine times. This chain joins TRBV15 and TRBJ2-5; 11 bases are a match to TRBD2. From germline, CDR1 is LNHNV and CDR2 YYDKDF (reference sequence). The CDR3 is 15 amino acids. The junction had 7 bases not matched to a gene; V was cut back by 5 bases and J by 5 bases. CDR3 sequence: CATSAPLAGVETQYF. CDR3 DNA sequence: TGTGCCACCAGCGCACCACTAGCGGGGGTTGAGACCCAGTACTTC.

This chain connects TRBV20-1 to TRBJ2-1; 8 bases align to TRBD2. V gave up 6 bases and J gave up 8 bases; unmatched junction bases: 18. The CDR3 covers 16 residues. Germline loops: CDR1 DFQATT, CDR2 SNEGSKA (reference sequence). CDR3 bases: TGCAGTGCCCTTATGCAATCGGGGGGGGCTATTTATGAGCAGTTCTTC. As protein: CSALMQSGGAIYEQFF.

This clonotype has only a few counts. The gene calls are TRBV27 and TRBJ1-4; TRBD1 is a possible D gene (6 bases). CDR3 length equals 13 residues. Trimming removed 6 bases from V and 7 bases from J, with 12 bases in between. The germline gives CDR1 MNHEY, CDR2 SMNVEV (reference sequence). CDR3 region: CASRGARGEKLFF. The CDR3 DNA reads as TGTGCCAGCAGGGGGGCGAGGGGTGAAAAACTGTTTTTT.

In its sample, this clonotype was seen a few times. The J gene is TRBJ2-7, the V gene TRBV7-9; D gene unclear. V was shortened by 5 bases and J by 0 bases, with 8 bases between the two germline ends. Germline values: CDR1 SEHNR, CDR2 FQNEAQ (reference sequence). This CDR3 is 13 amino acids long. The chain's CDR3 is CASSAESSYEQYF. For the CDR3, the DNA is TGTGCCAGCAGCGCGGAAAGCTCCTACGAGCAGTACTTC.

This chain links TRBV12-3 or TRBV12-4 with TRBJ1-1; 10 positions match TRBD1. The CDR3 totals 15 residues. The V segment lost 5 bases and the J segment 3 bases; nucleotides outside the gene matches: 6. CDR3 protein: CASSPGTGVYTEAFF. In nucleotides, the CDR3 is TGTGCCAGCAGTCCAGGGACAGGGGTTTACACTGAAGCTTTCTTT.

This clonotype was seen a handful of times. The rearrangement joins TRBV7-2 to TRBJ2-1; no definite D call. Germline V gene lookup returns CDR1 SGHTA and CDR2 FQGNSA. Trimming left V 5 bases short and J 7 bases short, with 12 bases between. The CDR3 is 13 residues long. The CDR3 is CASSPRLNNEQFF. The CDR3 coding sequence is TGTGCCAGCAGCCCCCGACTCAATAATGAGCAGTTCTTC.

This clonotype appeared a few times. The chain has TRBV29-1 and TRBJ2-2; D is uncertain. Trimming removed 2 bases at V and 5 bases at J, with 9 bases between. CDR1 SQVTM and CDR2 ANQGSEA come from the germline V gene. The CDR3 is 13 residues long. The CDR3 here is CSVETRLTGELFF. DNA for the CDR3: TGCAGCGTTGAAACCAGGCTGACCGGGGAGCTGTTTTTT.

The chain carries TRBV4-1 and TRBJ2-7, with 12 bases lining up with TRBD2. The CDR3 spans 17 residues. Losses at the gene ends were 0 bases for V and 3 bases for J; bases not matched to a gene: 6. In germline, CDR1 is MGHRA, CDR2 YSYEKL. The CDR3 DNA is TGCGCCAGCAGCCAAGATGCGCTGACTAGCGGGGGCTACGAGCAGTACTTC. It codes for CASSQDALTSGGYEQYF.

This chain uses TRBV12-3 or TRBV12-4 with TRBJ2-5; TRBD1 matches 7 bases. The CDR3 has 14 amino acids. V gave up 6 bases and J gave up 2 bases; unmatched junction bases: 6. The CDR3 region is CASRGGQLQETQYF. CDR3 nucleotide sequence: TGTGCCAGCAGAGGGGGACAGTTACAAGAGACCCAGTACTTC.

This clonotype turned up a few times. The chain is built from TRBV5-1 and TRBJ2-7, with 7 bases aligning to TRBD2. CDR1 is SGHRS and CDR2 is YFSETQ in the germline V gene. This CDR3 contains 15 residues. V lost 2 bases to trimming and J lost 0 bases; unmatched junction nucleotides: 5. The CDR3 nucleotides read TGCGCCAGCAGCTTTTTTCCTAGCGGCTCCTACGAGCAGTACTTC. Translated: CASSFFPSGSYEQYF.

This clonotype was picked up a small number of times. V usage is TRBV12-3 or TRBV12-4 and J usage is TRBJ2-4, with 10 bases matching TRBD2. V lost 6 bases, J lost 6 bases, and 5 bases stayed unmatched. This CDR3 is built from 14 residues. CDR3 nucleotide sequence: TGTGCCAGCAGCCCAGGACTAGCGGTAAACATTCAGTACTTC. Translation: CASSPGLAVNIQYF.

In this sample, this clonotype turned up a few times. The chain recombines TRBV4-2 with TRBJ2-1; TRBD2 matches 7 bases. The J call may not be correct, given that the DNA end is closer to TRBJ2-5. Germline lookup yields CDR1 LGHNA and CDR2 YNFKEQ. The CDR3 has 13 amino acids. CDR3 DNA sequence: TGTGCCAGCGGTCGGGACTACCCAGAGACCCAGTACTTC. This sequence encodes CASGRDYPETQYF.